This TCR beta chain originates from a study of Tregs in tolerant kidney transplant recipients. Some clones are missing from TCRdb's copy, which holds only in-frame ones; the method was immunoSEQ multiplex PCR. This table holds about 87,000 clones, approximately 93% found once. The V and J ends lost 3 bases and 5 bases, in that order; junction bases with no gene match: 12. This CDR3 contains 16 residues. Per germline, CDR1 SGDLS and CDR2 YYNGEE. The chain has TRBV9 and TRBJ1-1, with TRBD1 identical over 8 bases. The sample here was CD4+ T cells from blood, taken before the transplant. The receptor was isolated from a human donor who received a combined kidney and bone marrow transplant. CDR3 residues: CASSALQGASGTEAFF. Here the CDR3 DNA reads TGTGCCAGCAGCGCCCTTCAGGGGGCTAGTGGGACTGAAGCTTTCTTT.